A selection of T cell receptor beta chains follows, all from one sample in a study of T cells in Graves' hyperthyroidism and ophthalmopathy. TCRdb ran MiXCR on the multiplex PCR reads and lists one entry per CDR3 protein. The table shows about 180,000 distinct CDR3 sequences, with roughly 10% occurring only once. Sequenced: blood. These receptors all come from a woman aged 18-29 years with Graves' hyperthyroidism that later progressed to Graves' ophthalmopathy. Each CDR3 is given with its conserved first and last residue. The D gene is left open where the match is weak. Clone size is shown for a subset of rows, as once, few, many or a class of expanded clone.

clone size	J gene	D gene	V gene	CDR3 protein	CDR3 DNA
NA	TRBJ2-5	NA	TRBV20-1	CSARGPQGDDRDLYF	TGCAGTGCTAGAGGTCCCCAGGGGGACGACCGGGACTTGTACTTC
NA	TRBJ2-5	TRBD1	TRBV3-1	CASSQERTGRETQYF	TGTGCCAGCAGCCAAGAAAGGACAGGGAGGGAGACCCAGTACTTC
many	TRBJ2-1	NA	TRBV5-1	CASSLNTEQFF	TGCGCCAGCAGCTTGAATACAGAGCAGTTCTTC
many	TRBJ1-2	NA	TRBV10-3	CAISPQGGSSYGYTF	TGTGCCATCAGTCCCCAGGGAGGAAGTAGCTATGGCTACACCTTC
NA	TRBJ2-1	NA	TRBV6-1	CASMAQREKFF	TGTGCCAGCATGGCTCAGAGGGAGAAGTTCTTC
many	TRBJ2-5	TRBD2	TRBV27	CASSARTSLETQYF	TGTGCCAGCAGTGCCCGGACTAGTCTAGAGACCCAGTACTTC
NA	TRBJ2-2	NA	TRBV20-1	CSARDMGGGVTGELFF	TGCAGTGCTAGAGATATGGGAGGGGGGGTAACCGGGGAGCTGTTTTTT
many	TRBJ2-7	NA	TRBV6-1	CASSEDGSYEQYF	TGTGCCAGCAGTGAGGATGGCTCCTACGAGCAGTACTTC
many	TRBJ1-5	NA	TRBV30	CAWSRQSGQPQHF	TGTGCCTGGAGTCGACAGTCCGGTCAGCCCCAGCATTTT
many	TRBJ1-2	NA	TRBV24-1	CATSDYRLTEGYTF	TGTGCCACCAGTGACTACCGTCTCACGGAGGGCTACACCTTC
few	TRBJ1-2	NA	TRBV4-1	CASSQQGLGGYTF	TGCGCCAGCAGCCAACAGGGGTTAGGTGGCTACACCTTC
NA	TRBJ1-4	NA	TRBV15	CDTSSSGLQGEKLFF	TGTGACACCAGCAGCTCAGGGCTACAGGGTGAAAAACTGTTTTTT
many	TRBJ2-1	TRBD2	TRBV7-2	CASSLGAGGSYNEQFF	TGTGCCAGCAGCCTCGGAGCGGGAGGGTCCTACAATGAGCAGTTCTTC
NA	TRBJ2-1	NA	TRBV28	CASSSRLRGSYNEQFF	TGTGCCAGCAGTTCGCGGTTGAGGGGTTCCTACAATGAGCAGTTCTTC
many	TRBJ2-7	NA	TRBV29-1	CSGRIQSTSEQYF	TGCAGCGGCAGGATACAGAGTACGAGCGAGCAGTACTTC
NA	TRBJ2-3	NA	TRBV19	CASRGSTDTQYF	TGTGCCAGTAGGGGGAGCACAGATACGCAGTATTTT
many	TRBJ1-1	NA	TRBV7-8	CASRQKMDTEAFF	TGTGCCAGCAGACAGAAGATGGACACTGAAGCTTTCTTT
NA	TRBJ2-7	NA	TRBV5-6	CASTRQATYEQYF	TGTGCCAGCACCCGACAGGCCACCTACGAGCAGTACTTC
few	TRBJ1-6	NA	TRBV11-2	CASRLSRGGGSPLHF	TGTGCCAGCAGACTAAGTCGGGGGGGTGGTTCACCCCTCCACTTT
many	TRBJ2-7	TRBD2	TRBV6-1	CASSREGLEAYEQYF	TGTGCCAGCAGTCGGGAGGGACTAGAGGCCTACGAGCAGTACTTC
NA	TRBJ2-5	NA	TRBV14	CASSRGLFTQYF	TGTGCCAGCAGCCGTGGGCTTTTTACCCAGTACTTC
many	TRBJ1-1	NA	TRBV11-2	CASSAGQISNTEAFF	TGTGCCAGCAGCGCCGGACAGATATCGAACACTGAAGCTTTCTTT
many	TRBJ1-5	NA	TRBV7-2	CASSLDYGGSNQPQHF	TGTGCCAGCAGCTTAGACTATGGTGGTAGCAATCAGCCCCAGCATTTT
many	TRBJ1-2	NA	TRBV19	CASSTTAGDGYTF	TGTGCCAGTAGTACCACCGCGGGGGACGGCTACACCTTC
many	TRBJ2-5	NA	TRBV18	CASSPDRAVGTQYF	TGTGCCAGCTCACCGGATAGAGCGGTGGGGACCCAGTACTTC
many	TRBJ1-1	TRBD1	TRBV7-2	CASRPRTGQMNTEAFF	TGTGCCAGCAGACCGCGGACAGGCCAAATGAACACTGAAGCTTTCTTT
many	TRBJ2-7	NA	TRBV20-1	CSASGQGTYEQYF	TGCAGTGCGTCCGGGCAGGGAACCTACGAGCAGTACTTC
few	TRBJ2-1	NA	TRBV6-2/TRBV6-3	CASSGELPSVGYEQFF	TGTGCCAGCAGTGGAGAACTTCCATCGGTTGGATATGAGCAGTTCTTC
few	TRBJ2-7	TRBD2	TRBV4-1	CASSQGTSGSNEQYF	TGCGCCAGCAGCCAAGGGACTAGCGGGAGCAACGAGCAGTACTTC
NA	TRBJ1-3	NA	TRBV7-9	CASSLWGAGGIGNTIYF	TGTGCCAGCAGCTTGTGGGGAGCGGGGGGCATTGGAAACACCATATATTTT